The 32 T cell receptor beta chains reported below all come from one sample, sequenced in a study of glioma-infiltrating T cells. Using RNA template, CDR3s of TCR alpha and beta were amplified with iRepertoire arm-PCR. Using its own MiXCR run on the multiplex PCR reads, TCRdb lists one record per CDR3 protein. The sample consists of 300,000 to 450,000 distinct CDR3 sequences, roughly two fifths of them appearing once. Sequencing was performed on glioma tissue, nonneoplastic brain tissue, or PBMCs (not recorded which). The origin of the receptors is a human donor with low-grade glioma or glioblastoma, undergoing nonglioma brain surgery, or in good health (not recorded which).

Comments on this clonotype: A much larger clonotype is one base distant, so this may be a read error. V is TRBV20-1 and J is TRBJ2-7; possible D gene TRBD1, 5 bases. This CDR3 region has 14 residues. Germline CDR1 DFQATT, CDR2 SNEGSKA (reference sequence). The CDR3 spells CSARDIGELYERYF. CDR3 nucleotides: TGCAGTGCTAGAGATATAGGGGAACTCTACGAGCGGTACTTC.

On this clonotype: This could be a read error, since a much larger clone is one nucleotide away. J is TRBJ2-7 and V is TRBV6-2 or TRBV6-3, with a possible D match to TRBD1 (6 bases). The CDR3 covers 15 residues. Between the trimmed V and J ends, which lost 2 bases and 5 bases, there was a span of 16 bases. Germline loops: CDR1 MNHEY, CDR2 SVGEGT. The CDR3 DNA follows: TGTGCCAGCAGTTACGTCATACAGGGAATGGACGAGCAGTACTTC. It encodes CASSYVIQGMDEQYF.

This clonotype has a handful of counts. J is TRBJ1-2 and V is TRBV4-3; no definite D call. The germline gives CDR1 LGHNA, CDR2 YSLEER. The CDR3 is made up of 13 amino acids. V was shortened by 3 bases and J by 5 bases, with 10 bases between the two germline ends. For the CDR3, the DNA is TGCGCCAGCAGCCAGGGGTGGCAGTATGGCTACACCTTC. Amino acids: CASSQGWQYGYTF.

The CDR3 DNA reads as TGTGCCAGCAGTGACCGGGCAGGGCGCGGTGAGACCCAGTACTTC. This sequence encodes CASSDRAGRGETQYF. The chain links TRBV2 to TRBJ2-5; D may be TRBD1 (5 bases). CDR1 SNHLY and CDR2 FYNNEI come from the germline V gene. V was clipped by 3 bases and J by 5 bases, with 16 bases between them. This CDR3 is built from 15 residues.

The J gene is TRBJ2-7, the V gene TRBV6-1; a possible D gene is TRBD1 (6 bases). The germline V gene encodes CDR1 MNHNS and CDR2 SASEGT. The CDR3 length is 14 residues. Trimming left V 5 bases short and J 2 bases short, with 13 bases between. Here the CDR3 DNA reads TGTGCCAGCAGTTCCCACTCAGGGGCCTACGAGCAGTACTTC. Residues: CASSSHSGAYEQYF.

The chain uses TRBV18 and TRBJ2-1; 8 bases match TRBD2. The V gene end was trimmed by 1 base and the J gene end by 4 bases; junction bases not matched to a gene: 9. Germline values: CDR1 KGHSH, CDR2 LQKENI. This CDR3 spans 17 amino acids. Here the CDR3 DNA reads TGTGCCAGCTCACCACGAGGGTCCGGCGGGGGGTACAATGAGCAGTTCTTC. The encoded protein is CASSPRGSGGGYNEQFF.

The chain couples TRBV7-2 to TRBJ2-2; 7 nucleotides align to TRBD2. The CDR3 covers 16 residues. Germline CDR1 is SGHTA and CDR2 is FQGNSA. The ends lost 1 base at V and 0 bases at J; junction bases unmatched: 2. CDR3 amino acids: CASSLDLAANTGELFF. CDR3 nucleotides: TGTGCCAGCAGCTTAGATCTAGCGGCGAACACCGGGGAGCTGTTTTTT.

A note on this clonotype: This clone may be a read error of a much larger clone one base away. The gene calls are TRBV15 and TRBJ2-2, with a possible D match to TRBD2 (6 bases). Germline-derived CDR1 and CDR2 are LNHNV and YYDKDF (reference sequence). The CDR3 contains 17 residues. The V end was cut by 0 bases, the J end by 5 bases, with 16 bases between. Written as DNA, the CDR3 is TGTGCCACCAGCAGAGATATGTCGGGAGCTTTGACCGGGGAGCTGTTTTTT. This gives the protein CATSRDMSGALTGELFF.

The chain combines TRBV6-8 with TRBJ2-7, with TRBD1 as a possible D gene (6 bases). The CDR3 runs 15 residues. V lost 4 bases and J lost 2, with 15 bases in between. Germline CDR1 MNHGY, CDR2 SAAAGT. The CDR3 sequence is CASSCYRVQPYEQYF. The CDR3 nucleotides read TGTGCCAGCAGTTGCTACAGGGTCCAGCCCTACGAGCAGTACTTC.

This clonotype was seen at least ten times. The rearrangement links TRBV7-9 to TRBJ2-7, with D perhaps matching TRBD1 (6 bases). CDR3 length: 14 amino acids. Trimming removed 5 bases at V and 1 base at J, with 12 bases between. Germline lookup yields CDR1 SEHNR and CDR2 FQNEAQ (reference sequence). The CDR3 reads CASSLRTVSYEQYF. The CDR3 DNA sequence: TGTGCCAGCAGCCTTAGGACAGTTTCCTACGAGCAGTACTTC.

Comment on this clonotype: Since a much larger clone is just one base distant, this may be a read error. V is TRBV28 and J is TRBJ2-3; a weak D match, TRBD2 (5 bases). Trimming removed 10 bases at V and 5 bases at J, with 22 bases between. This CDR3 has 15 residues. Per germline, CDR1 MDHEN and CDR2 SYDVKM. The CDR3 reads CATTLPGRGKDTQYF. CDR3 nucleotides: TGTGCCACCACACTACCGGGCCGAGGGAAAGATACGCAGTATTTT. Using reference TRBV28 and TRBJ2-3 for the parts outside the CDR3, the full variable domain is DVKVTQSSRYLVKRTGEKVFLECVQDMDHENMFWYRQDPGLGLRLIYFSYDVKMKEKGDIPEGYSVSREKKERFSLILESASTNQTSMYLCATTLPGRGKDTQYFGPGTRLTVL.

This clonotype was detected ten times or more. This sequence joins TRBV28 and TRBJ2-1; TRBD2 aligns across 7 bases. Per the germline V gene, CDR1 is MDHEN and CDR2 is SYDVKM. V was pared by 7 bases and J by 3 bases, with 9 bases of the junction left unmatched. The CDR3 contains 15 residues. CDR3 in DNA: TGTGCCAGCATGTTTGCGGGAGCGGGCTACAATGAGCAGTTCTTC. Amino acids: CASMFAGAGYNEQFF.

The chain has TRBV29-1 and TRBJ2-5; D is undetermined. With 3 bases removed from V and 5 bases from J, the gap between germline ends came to 10 bases. The CDR3 sequence is 12 residues long. Germline V gene data show CDR1 as SQVTM and CDR2 as ANQGSEA. The CDR3 region is CSVDTGVETQYF. In DNA form, the CDR3 reads TGCAGCGTTGACACGGGCGTCGAGACCCAGTACTTC.

This clonotype was seen only a few times. The chain employs TRBV4-1 and TRBJ1-5; 7 bases fit TRBD1. V shed 0 bases and J 0 bases; nucleotides not matched to a gene: 2. From germline, CDR1 is MGHRA and CDR2 YSYEKL. The CDR3 runs 16 residues. CDR3 amino acids: CASSQDDRDSNQPQHF. Written as DNA, the CDR3 is TGCGCCAGCAGCCAAGATGACAGGGATAGCAATCAGCCCCAGCATTTT.

V usage is TRBV2 and J usage is TRBJ2-7, with D perhaps matching TRBD1 (6 bases). Trimming took off 8 bases at V and 0 bases at J, with 14 bases between the two ends. The germline V gene encodes CDR1 SNHLY and CDR2 FYNNEI. This CDR3 contains 14 residues. The CDR3 bases are TGTGCCAGCTTCATAGGGGACACCTCCTACGAGCAGTACTTC. Its translation is CASFIGDTSYEQYF. Supplemented by reference TRBV2 and TRBJ2-7, the full variable domain reads EPEVTQTPSHQVTQMGQEVILRCVPISNHLYFYWYRQILGQKVEFLVSFYNNEISEKSEIFDDQFSVERPDGSNFTLKIRSTKLEDSAMYFCASFIGDTSYEQYFGPGTRLTVT.

This clonotype showed up many times. This chain uses TRBV27 with TRBJ1-2, with D tentatively TRBD1 (6 bases). CDR1 MNHEY and CDR2 SMNVEV come from the germline V gene (reference sequence). V shed 8 bases and J shed 0 bases, with 13 bases lying between them. CDR3 size: 14 residues. The CDR3 loop reads CASGLGGPNYGYTF. The CDR3 DNA sequence: TGTGCCAGCGGACTTGGGGGGCCTAACTATGGCTACACCTTC.

On this clonotype: This may stem from a read error, because a much larger clone lies one nucleotide away. This chain joins TRBV27 and TRBJ2-1, with 11 bases lining up with TRBD2. This CDR3 contains 15 residues. Germline CDR1 and CDR2: MNHEY and SMNVEV (reference sequence). The CDR3 sequence is CAGSRGLAGYNEQFF. DNA of the CDR3: TGTGCCGGCAGCCGTGGACTAGCGGGCTACAATGAGCAGTTCTTC.

V is TRBV7-2 and J is TRBJ2-3; TRBD2 is a possible D gene (5 bases). This CDR3 region has 15 residues. Trimming removed 5 bases at V and 1 base at J, with 13 bases between. The germline gives CDR1 SGHTA, CDR2 FQGNSA. In DNA, the CDR3 is TGTGCCAGCAGCATTAGACTCGGGGGCACAGATACGCAGTATTTT. Encoded protein: CASSIRLGGTDTQYF.

The sample holds one count of this clonotype. The chain employs TRBV12-3 or TRBV12-4 and TRBJ1-3; 7 bases fit TRBD1. Unmatched junction bases numbered 7, after V lost 2 bases and J lost 0 bases. The CDR3 spans 17 residues. The CDR3 region is CASSLPRTGPSGNTIYF. The CDR3 nucleotides are TGTGCCAGCAGTTTACCCAGGACAGGACCCTCTGGAAACACCATATATTTT.

V is TRBV28 and J is TRBJ2-7, with TRBD2 matching 9 bases. Trimming took 8 bases from V and 2 from J; bases not matched to a gene: 10. The CDR3 has 15 residues. Germline loops: CDR1 MDHEN, CDR2 SYDVKM. The CDR3 region is CASSLLSGGTYEQYF. The CDR3 region has the DNA TGTGCCAGCTCCTTGCTTAGCGGGGGTACCTACGAGCAGTACTTC.

A single count supports this clonotype. The V and J genes are TRBV27 and TRBJ2-6; 7 bases align to TRBD2. V lost 3 bases to trimming and J lost 5 bases; unmatched junction nucleotides: 7. CDR1 is MNHEY and CDR2 is SMNVEV in the germline V gene (reference sequence). The CDR3 extends over 16 amino acids. CDR3 in amino acids: CASSFVGGTRANVLTF. In nucleotides, the CDR3 is TGTGCCAGCAGTTTTGTTGGGGGGACTAGGGCCAACGTCCTGACTTTC.

In regard to this clonotype: Just one base apart from a much larger clone, this may be a read error. This sequence joins TRBV2 and TRBJ2-3; D remains unclear. V gave up 6 bases and J gave up 2 bases, with 6 bases separating them. Germline V CDR1 and CDR2: SNHLY, FYNNEI. The CDR3 runs 12 residues. CDR3 in amino acids: CASRYTTDTQYF. CDR3 sequence (DNA): TGTGCCAGCAGATACACCACAGATACGCAGTATTTT.

In this sample, this clonotype turned up a few times. The rearrangement links TRBV28 to TRBJ2-7, with 9 positions matching TRBD2. The CDR3 has 14 residues. Losses at the gene ends were 6 bases for V and 0 bases for J; bases not matched to a gene: 3. CDR1 and CDR2 (germline): MDHEN, SYDVKM. In DNA, the CDR3 is TGTGCCAGCAGGTCTAGCGGGAACTCCTACGAGCAGTACTTC. Translation: CASRSSGNSYEQYF.

J is TRBJ2-5 and V is TRBV15; D remains ambiguous. V was clipped by 0 bases and J by 4 bases, with 12 bases between them. The CDR3 loop spans 15 amino acids. The germline CDR1 and CDR2 sequences are LNHNV and YYDKDF (reference sequence). CDR3 DNA: TGTGCCACCAGCAGAGACGCCGCCGGGTTAGAGACCCAGTACTTC. Translated, it gives CATSRDAAGLETQYF.

This clonotype turned up a few times. The rearrangement joins TRBV25-1 to TRBJ1-2, with 7 bases aligning to TRBD1. Germline trimming cut 3 bases from V and 7 bases from J; bases unmatched to any gene: 8. The germline V gene has CDR1 MGHDK and CDR2 SYGVNS. This CDR3 has 14 amino acids. This CDR3 reads CASSDPTGLGGYTF. CDR3 nucleotides: TGTGCCAGCAGTGACCCGACAGGGTTAGGTGGCTACACCTTC.

In regard to this clonotype: A read error may be the cause here, since a much bigger clone is one base away. This chain joins TRBV20-1 and TRBJ1-5; 11 nucleotides match TRBD1. The germline gives CDR1 DFQATT, CDR2 SNEGSKA (reference sequence). V lost 6 bases to trimming and J lost 3 bases; unmatched junction nucleotides: 13. The CDR3 has 17 amino acids. The CDR3 here is CSANLGQGAYTNQPQHF. The DNA for the CDR3 is TGCAGTGCAAACCTCGGACAGGGGGCGTATACCAATCAGCCCCAGCATTTT.

On this clonotype itself: Germline is not matched at one junction end, which may reflect a read error. Here the CDR3 reads CASSRDRGPEASF. The CDR3 DNA sequence: TGTGCCAGCAGCAGGGACCGCGGACCTGAAGCTTCCTTT. This rearrangement joins TRBV11-2 to TRBJ1-1; D might be TRBD1 (5 bases). Germline loops: CDR1 SGHAT, CDR2 FQNNGV. This CDR3 is 13 amino acids long.

Ten or more counts support this clonotype. The gene calls are TRBV20-1 and TRBJ1-1, with a weak D call TRBD1 (6 bases). Trimming pared 6 bases from V and 8 bases from J, leaving 19 bases between. The CDR3 has 13 amino acids. Germline values: CDR1 DFQATT, CDR2 SNEGSKA (reference sequence). DNA for the CDR3: TGCAGTGCGCCCTTTTCAGGGGCCCACGAAGCTTTCTTT. This sequence encodes CSAPFSGAHEAFF.

This clonotype came up a few times. V is TRBV7-3 and J is TRBJ2-2; D is unclear. The CDR3 extends over 14 amino acids. Trimming cost V 5 bases and J 3 bases, with 10 bases left between them. The germline V gene encodes CDR1 SGHTA and CDR2 FQGTGA. For the CDR3, the DNA is TGTGCCAGCAGCCTCAATCCACACACCGGGGAGCTGTTTTTT. Protein sequence: CASSLNPHTGELFF.

This clonotype has a count of ten or more. V usage is TRBV28 and J usage is TRBJ1-1, with D unclear. CDR1 and CDR2 (germline): MDHEN, SYDVKM. The CDR3 has 12 amino acids. The V end was cut by 5 bases, the J end by 2 bases, with 6 bases between. CDR3 coding DNA: TGTGCCAGCAGTCCCTATAACACTGAAGCTTTCTTT. Protein: CASSPYNTEAFF.

Only one count was recorded for this clonotype. With a much larger clone just one base away, this may be a read error. V gene TRBV15 combines with J gene TRBJ2-1; D assignment may be TRBD1 or TRBD2 (5 bases each). Germline-derived CDR1 and CDR2 are LNHNV and YYDKDF (reference sequence). The CDR3 has 13 amino acids. Between the trimmed V and J ends, which lost 3 bases and 10 bases, there was a span of 13 bases. The DNA of the CDR3 is TGTGCCACCAGCAGTTTTAGGGGAGCCGAGCAGTTCTTC. Translated: CATSSFRGAEQFF.

A remark on this clonotype: Being one base from a much bigger clone, this may be a read error. V usage is TRBV28 and J usage is TRBJ1-1; no clear D gene. The CDR3 is made up of 13 amino acids. Germline V CDR1 and CDR2: MDHEN, SYDVKM. V lost 6 bases and J lost 4, with 12 bases in between. The CDR3: CASRPIGGTEAFF. For the CDR3, the DNA is TGTGCCAGCAGACCAATCGGTGGCACTGAAGCTTTCTTT.